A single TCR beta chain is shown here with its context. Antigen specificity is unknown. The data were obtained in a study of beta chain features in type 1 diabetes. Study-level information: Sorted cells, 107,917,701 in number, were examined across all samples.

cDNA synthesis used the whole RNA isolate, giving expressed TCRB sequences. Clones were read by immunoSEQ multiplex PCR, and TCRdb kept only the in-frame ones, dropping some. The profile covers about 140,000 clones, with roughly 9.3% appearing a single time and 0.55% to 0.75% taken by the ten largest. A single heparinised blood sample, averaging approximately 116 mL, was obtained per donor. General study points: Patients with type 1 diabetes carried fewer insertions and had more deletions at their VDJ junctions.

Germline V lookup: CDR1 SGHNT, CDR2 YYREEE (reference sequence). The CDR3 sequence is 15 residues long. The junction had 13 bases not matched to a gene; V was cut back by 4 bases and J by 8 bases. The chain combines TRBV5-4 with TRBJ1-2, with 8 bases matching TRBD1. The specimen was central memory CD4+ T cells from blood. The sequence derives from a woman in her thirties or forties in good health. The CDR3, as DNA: TGTGCCAGCAGCACCGTCGGGACAGGCCCTATGGGCTACACCTTC. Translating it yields CASSTVGTGPMGYTF.